One sample yielded the 13 T cell receptor beta chains listed below, sequenced in a study of T cell responses to AZD1222 COVID-19 vaccine (dated by TCRdb to the early 2020s). Receptor amplification or capture employed the immunoSEQ multiplex PCR assay. Here the immuneACCESS table is served through TCRdb, limited to in-frame sequences with V and J called. Missing clones are a known gap in these copies; in checked studies unresolved V genes cover under half, and the rest lacks a known reason. For this sample the table gives about 120,000 clones, of which around 91% were detected only once. About 1.6% of the sample is held by the ten biggest clonotypes. Reading the label with the study, this specimen's time point is: about 28 days (+/-7) after the second vaccine dose. The sample in question was peripheral blood, obtained 28 days after the second AZD1222 dose. These TCRs come from an adult who received the AZD1222 COVID-19 vaccine.

This chain uses TRBV6-6 with TRBJ1-2; weak D call: TRBD1 (6 bases). V was cut by 4 bases and J by 0 bases, with 15 bases left in between. The V gene's germline CDR1 is MNHNY and CDR2 SVGAGI (reference sequence). The CDR3 runs 16 residues. The CDR3 nucleotides are TGTGCCAGCAGTTCCTACCGACAGGCGACTAACTATGGCTACACCTTC. Amino acid sequence: CASSSYRQATNYGYTF.

The genes are TRBV7-3 and TRBJ2-7; D may be TRBD1 (5 bases). CDR3 length equals 15 residues. Looked up from germline, CDR1 is SGHTA and CDR2 is FQGTGA. Trimming took off 2 bases at V and 2 bases at J, with 13 bases between the two ends. This CDR3 is CASSLWQGPTYEQYF. The CDR3, as DNA: TGTGCCAGCAGCTTATGGCAGGGTCCTACCTACGAGCAGTACTTC. Based on the CDR3 plus reference TRBV7-3 and TRBJ2-7, the full variable domain is GAGVSQTPSNKVTEKGKYVELRCDPISGHTALYWYRQSLGQGPEFLIYFQGTGAADDSGLPNDRFFAVRPEGSVSTLKIQRTERGDSAVYLCASSLWQGPTYEQYFGPGTRLTVT.

The genes are TRBV15 and TRBJ2-1, with TRBD2 identical over 11 bases. The V and J ends lost 3 bases and 6 bases, in that order; junction bases with no gene match: 7. Germline V gene sequence: CDR1 LNHNV, CDR2 YYDKDF (reference sequence). The CDR3 sequence is 16 residues long. The CDR3 here is CATSRDYSGGGNEQFF. CDR3 nucleotide sequence: TGTGCCACCAGCAGGGATTATAGCGGGGGGGGCAATGAGCAGTTCTTC.

The V and J genes are TRBV21-1 and TRBJ1-2; whether TRBD1, the table's D call, matches the DNA was not checked. TRBV21-1 is a pseudogene. CDR3 length: 18 amino acids. CDR3 sequence (DNA): TGTGCCAGCAGCCATTTCCCCCCCCGACAGGGACGGAACTATGGCTACACCTTC. It specifies CASSHFPPRQGRNYGYTF.

The chain carries TRBV5-1 and TRBJ2-1; 12 bases line up with TRBD2. In germline, CDR1 is SGHRS, CDR2 YFSETQ. Losses at the gene ends were 5 bases for V and 8 bases for J; bases not matched to a gene: 5. CDR3 length: 14 amino acids. CDR3 in DNA: TGCGCCAGCAGACGACTAGCGGGAGTGTATGAGCAGTTCTTC. It translates to CASRRLAGVYEQFF. The complete variable domain, with remaining parts taken from reference TRBV5-1 and TRBJ2-1, reads KAGVTQTPRYLIKTRGQQVTLSCSPISGHRSVSWYQQTPGQGLQFLFEYFSETQRNKGNFPGRFSGRQFSNSRSEMNVSTLELGDSALYLCASRRLAGVYEQFFGPGTRLTVL.

This clone was counted once. The rearrangement joins TRBV6-5 to TRBJ2-7; 11 positions agree with TRBD2. The V gene end was trimmed by 7 bases and the J gene end by 4 bases; junction bases not matched to a gene: 6. The CDR3 is 14 residues long. Germline CDR1 is MNHEY and CDR2 is SVGAGI. The CDR3 coding sequence is TGTGCCAGCAACCCGACTAGCGGGATTTACGAGCAGTACTTC. Its translation: CASNPTSGIYEQYF.

On this clone itself: It is unclear where the CDR3 begins or ends on the DNA, so no DNA is shown, and the CDR3 is as TCRdb lists it. This chain connects TRBV30 to TRBJ2-7. Germline CDR1 is GTSNPN and CDR2 is SVGIG (reference sequence). The CDR3 is 14 residues long, ends included. The CDR3 sequence is CAWSISVRSNEQYF.

This sequence joins TRBV5-6 and TRBJ1-2; D is ambiguous. In germline, CDR1 is SGHDT, CDR2 YYEEEE. The CDR3 runs 13 residues. V gave up 6 bases and J gave up 2 bases, with 11 bases separating them. Here the CDR3 reads CASTWWGNYGYTF. DNA for the CDR3: TGTGCCAGCACTTGGTGGGGAAACTATGGCTACACCTTC.

V usage is TRBV5-5 and J usage is TRBJ2-4; D possibly uses TRBD1 or TRBD2 (6 bases each). The CDR3 contains 18 residues. Looked up from germline, CDR1 is SGHKS and CDR2 is YYEKEE (reference sequence). The V and J ends lost 3 bases and 1 base respectively, with 20 bases between them. As DNA, the CDR3 is TGTGCCAGCAGCTACGAGGTTAGGGGGGTCGGGGCCAAAAACATTCAGTACTTC. This sequence encodes CASSYEVRGVGAKNIQYF.

J is TRBJ2-1 and V is TRBV3-1 (or the pseudogene TRBV3-2); 8 bases fit TRBD2. This CDR3 contains 17 residues. After removal of 1 base from V and 3 bases from J, the junction contained 8 bases not matched to a gene. Germline V lookup: CDR1 LGHDT, CDR2 YNNKEL (reference sequence). The CDR3 nucleotides read TGTGCCAGCAGCCAAGCGGGCAGCGGGAGAAGCTACAATGAGCAGTTCTTC. Translating gives CASSQAGSGRSYNEQFF.

In its sample, this clone was seen a few times. This chain links TRBV2 with TRBJ2-7; D possibly matches TRBD1 or TRBD2 (5 bases each). CDR3 length: 16 residues. Germline V gene lookup returns CDR1 SNHLY and CDR2 FYNNEI. Trimming pared 1 base from V and 2 bases from J, leaving 15 bases between. In DNA form, the CDR3 reads TGTGCCAGCAGTGAAGGAACACTAGAGGGGACCTACGAGCAGTACTTC. Translating gives CASSEGTLEGTYEQYF. The full variable domain, with the rest looked up from reference TRBV2 and TRBJ2-7, is EPEVTQTPSHQVTQMGQEVILRCVPISNHLYFYWYRQILGQKVEFLVSFYNNEISEKSEIFDDQFSVERPDGSNFTLKIRSTKLEDSAMYFCASSEGTLEGTYEQYFGPGTRLTVT.

The chain couples TRBV6-6 to TRBJ2-1, with unresolved D. Trimming removed 6 bases from V and 2 bases from J, with 17 bases in between. Per germline, CDR1 MNHNY and CDR2 SVGAGI (reference sequence). The CDR3 extends over 16 amino acids. CDR3 residues: CASRSPATSTYNEQFF. For the CDR3, the DNA is TGTGCCAGCAGATCCCCCGCGACAAGCACCTACAATGAGCAGTTCTTC.

The chain recombines TRBV6-5 with TRBJ1-4; D uncertain. V was pared by 0 bases and J by 5 bases, with 13 bases between. The CDR3 is made up of 16 amino acids. CDR1 and CDR2 from the germline V gene are MNHEY and SVGAGI. In DNA form, the CDR3 reads TGTGCCAGCAGTTACTCCCTAGGGATTGGCAATGAAAAACTGTTTTTT. Protein: CASSYSLGIGNEKLFF.